The 29 T cell receptor beta chains below were found in one sample sequenced in a study of cytomegalovirus exposure and HLA in healthy donors. The assay was immunoSEQ multiplex PCR, and TCRdb's table has in-frame clones only and misses some. This sample carries around 220,000 clones, approximately 83% of them seen once, and the ten largest clones take about an eighth. Specimen: PBMCs. Every receptor here comes from a woman in her twenties or thirties in good health and CMV-seropositive.

V is TRBV27 and J is TRBJ2-2; 10 bases match TRBD1. CDR1 is MNHEY and CDR2 is SMNVEV in the germline V gene (reference sequence). After removal of 7 bases from V and 4 bases from J, the junction contained 9 bases not matched to a gene. This CDR3 contains 16 residues. CDR3 loop: CASTFGDRGFTGELFF. The CDR3 coding sequence is TGTGCCAGCACTTTTGGGGACAGGGGATTCACCGGGGAGCTGTTTTTT.

The chain is built from TRBV15 and TRBJ2-7; TRBD1 is a possible D gene (5 bases). Germline V gives CDR1 LNHNV, CDR2 YYDKDF (reference sequence). This CDR3 has 12 amino acids. Trimming pared 8 bases from V and 6 bases from J, leaving 14 bases between. CDR3 coding DNA: TGTGCCACCCGGCAGGGTTTTTCCGAGCAGTACTTC. It yields the protein CATRQGFSEQYF.

V and J are TRBV6-1 and TRBJ1-2; no firm D call. CDR1 and CDR2 from the germline V gene are MNHNS and SASEGT. V dropped 10 bases and J dropped 6 bases, with 12 bases sitting between them. This CDR3 comprises 11 residues. CDR3 in DNA: TGTGCCATCGCTAACCCCCATGGCTACACCTTC. Protein sequence: CAIANPHGYTF.

The V gene is TRBV4-1, the J gene TRBJ2-3; D is perhaps TRBD1 or TRBD2 (5 bases each). Germline lookup yields CDR1 MGHRA and CDR2 YSYEKL. CDR3 length: 14 residues. V gave up 2 bases and J gave up 4 bases, with 10 bases separating them. The CDR3 DNA reads as TGCGCCAGCAGCCAAAACGAGGGGCCAGATACGCAGTATTTT. Translation: CASSQNEGPDTQYF.

This clone was detected only once. The chain couples TRBV28 to TRBJ2-7; 9 nucleotides agree with TRBD1. Per germline, CDR1 MDHEN and CDR2 SYDVKM. Unmatched junction bases numbered 4, after V lost 2 bases and J lost 2 bases. There are 15 residues in the CDR3. CDR3 sequence: CASSLRQGVTYEQYF. Here the CDR3 DNA reads TGTGCCAGCAGTTTACGACAGGGGGTCACCTACGAGCAGTACTTC.

The chain carries TRBV9 and TRBJ2-2; 8 bases align to TRBD2. Germline V gene sequence: CDR1 SGDLS, CDR2 YYNGEE. V gave up 3 bases and J gave up 7 bases; unmatched junction bases: 17. The CDR3 totals 18 residues. The CDR3 nucleotides are TGTGCCAGCAGCGCCCCCCAACCGGGACTAGTCCTTGACGGGGAGCTGTTTTTT. Encoded protein: CASSAPQPGLVLDGELFF.

The chain carries TRBV2 and TRBJ1-2; the D is unclear. V lost 6 bases to trimming and J lost 7 bases, with 15 bases between them. Germline lookup yields CDR1 SNHLY and CDR2 FYNNEI. The CDR3 has 13 residues. CDR3 DNA sequence: TGTGCCAGCAGGGAGGACGGTGGTATTGGCTACACCTTC. This codes for CASREDGGIGYTF.

The rearrangement links TRBV30 to TRBJ2-2, with a tentative D call TRBD1 (6 bases). This CDR3 is built from 14 residues. Deletions cut 6 bases from V and 4 bases from J, with 15 bases between. Germline V gives CDR1 GTSNPN, CDR2 SVGIG (reference sequence). CDR3 nucleotide sequence: TGTGCCTGCAGGACAGATCCAAGCACCGGGGAGCTGTTTTTT. This sequence encodes CACRTDPSTGELFF.

Only a few counts were recorded for this clone. CDR3 protein: CASSRRREELSYNEQFF. Here the CDR3 DNA reads TGCGCCAGCAGCAGAAGGCGGGAGGAACTGTCCTACAATGAGCAGTTCTTC. V is TRBV5-1 and J is TRBJ2-1; 8 bases agree with TRBD2. The CDR3 sequence is 17 residues long. The junction had 10 bases not matched to a gene; V was cut back by 4 bases and J by 1 base. The germline CDR1 and CDR2 sequences are SGHRS and YFSETQ.

This chain uses TRBV4-1 with TRBJ2-7; D unresolved. Trimming removed 3 bases from V and 2 bases from J, with 17 bases in between. Germline V CDR1 and CDR2: MGHRA, YSYEKL. The CDR3 extends over 16 amino acids. CDR3 residues: CASSQVIMATTYEQYF. Here the CDR3 DNA reads TGCGCCAGCAGCCAGGTAATTATGGCGACAACCTACGAGCAGTACTTC.

The chain links TRBV6-5 to TRBJ2-7; D is possibly TRBD1 or TRBD2 (5 bases each). Germline loops: CDR1 MNHEY, CDR2 SVGAGI. The CDR3 is 14 residues long. The V end lost 3 bases, the J end lost 3 bases, and 12 bases lay between the germline ends. The CDR3, as DNA: TGTGCCAGCAGTTATGGAGGTAGGGGCTACGAGCAGTACTTC. Encoded protein: CASSYGGRGYEQYF.

The chain has TRBV25-1 and TRBJ1-2; 8 bases match TRBD1. V trimming: 3 bases; J trimming: 4 bases; junction bases outside the gene matches: 7. Germline assignment: CDR1 MGHDK and CDR2 SYGVNS. The CDR3 contains 15 residues. CDR3 coding DNA: TGTGCCAGCAGTGAGAGTTCAGGGGGCGCCTATGGCTACACCTTC. Translating it yields CASSESSGGAYGYTF.

This rearrangement joins TRBV28 to TRBJ1-2; unclear D gene. Germline assignment: CDR1 MDHEN and CDR2 SYDVKM. V lost 8 bases, J lost 1 base, and 8 bases lay in between. The CDR3 runs 12 residues. The CDR3 here is CASVGLNYGYTF. The CDR3 DNA sequence: TGTGCCAGCGTGGGCCTTAACTATGGCTACACCTTC.

As for this clone: One junction end disagrees with the germline gene, perhaps due to a read error. The chain carries TRBV4-3 and TRBJ2-7; TRBD1 is a possible D gene (5 bases). CDR1 and CDR2 (germline): LGHNA, YSLEER. There are 17 residues in the CDR3. CDR3 protein: CASSQDRVGAISHEQYF. The DNA for the CDR3 is TGCGCCAGCAGCCAAGACAGGGTCGGCGCAATCTCCCACGAGCAGTACTTC.

About this clone: Additional DNA sequences in this sample encode the identical CDR3. This sequence joins TRBV20-1 and TRBJ2-7; perhaps TRBD1 as D (5 bases). The CDR3 totals 11 residues. Germline V gives CDR1 DFQATT, CDR2 SNEGSKA (reference sequence). Trimming left V 3 bases short and J 4 bases short, with 7 bases between. CDR3 loop: CSASREYEQYF. The CDR3 DNA reads as TGCAGTGCTAGCAGGGAATACGAGCAGTACTTC.

The rearrangement joins TRBV19 to TRBJ2-7; D may be TRBD2 (5 bases). CDR1 and CDR2 from the germline V gene are LNHDA and SQIVND (reference sequence). V was pared by 3 bases and J by 3 bases, with 15 bases between. This CDR3 spans 15 amino acids. In DNA, the CDR3 is TGTGCCAGTAGTATGAGGGTCACCATATACTACGAGCAGTACTTC. Translated, it gives CASSMRVTIYYEQYF.

This clone was seen more than once but under ten times. The V call is TRBV5-5, the J call TRBJ1-5; a weak D match, TRBD1 (6 bases). The CDR3 has 14 amino acids. V was trimmed by 4 bases and J by 6 bases, leaving 14 bases between them. Germline V gene lookup returns CDR1 SGHKS and CDR2 YYEKEE (reference sequence). The chain's CDR3 is CASSPRQAGQPQHF. As DNA, the CDR3 is TGTGCCAGCAGCCCACGACAGGCTGGTCAGCCCCAGCATTTT. The full variable domain, completed using reference TRBV5-5 and TRBJ1-5, is DAGVTQSPTHLIKTRGQQVTLRCSPISGHKSVSWYQQVLGQGPQFIFQYYEKEERGRGNFPDRFSARQFPNYSSELNVNALLLGDSALYLCASSPRQAGQPQHFGDGTRLSIL.

V is TRBV6-1 and J is TRBJ2-5, with 9 bases fitting TRBD1. This CDR3 region has 14 residues. CDR1 is MNHNS, CDR2 SASEGT, per germline. V lost 6 bases to trimming and J lost 3 bases; unmatched junction nucleotides: 5. CDR3 coding DNA: TGTGCCAGCAGAGGGGACAGGGTGAAAGAGACCCAGTACTTC. It yields the protein CASRGDRVKETQYF.

This clone was counted only a few times. The chain carries TRBV18 and TRBJ1-1; unclear D gene. The CDR3 is made up of 12 amino acids. From germline, CDR1 is KGHSH and CDR2 LQKENI. Trimming stripped 4 bases from V and 1 base from J, with 4 bases between. In DNA form, the CDR3 reads TGTGCCAGCTCACAGGAGAACACTGAAGCTTTCTTT. Protein sequence: CASSQENTEAFF.

The rearrangement links TRBV19 to TRBJ1-2; D remains unclear. Between the trimmed V and J ends, which lost 4 bases and 5 bases, there was a span of 5 bases. The germline gives CDR1 LNHDA, CDR2 SQIVND (reference sequence). The CDR3 extends over 11 amino acids. CDR3 loop: CASSRGYGYTF. The CDR3, as DNA: TGTGCCAGTAGTAGGGGATATGGCTACACCTTC.

V gene TRBV7-6 combines with J gene TRBJ2-1, with 11 bases aligning to TRBD2. The CDR3 sequence is 15 residues long. Per the germline V gene, CDR1 is SGHVS and CDR2 is FNYEAQ. The V and J ends lost 5 bases and 6 bases, in that order; junction bases with no gene match: 6. The CDR3 reads CASSLGTSGLNEQFF. Written as DNA, the CDR3 is TGTGCCAGCAGCCTAGGGACTAGCGGCCTCAATGAGCAGTTCTTC.

On this clone: Within the sample, other DNA sequences also encode this same CDR3. The chain couples TRBV5-1 to TRBJ2-7, with D uncertain. The germline CDR1 and CDR2 sequences are SGHRS and YFSETQ. CDR3 length: 12 residues. The germline V and J ends were trimmed by 0 bases and 3 bases, with 4 bases remaining between them. CDR3 coding DNA: TGCGCCAGCAGCTTGGATTTCTACGAGCAGTACTTC. Its translation is CASSLDFYEQYF.

The chain employs TRBV28 and TRBJ2-7; D may match TRBD1 or TRBD2 (6 bases each). Trimming cost V 8 bases and J 5 bases, with 22 bases left between them. CDR1 MDHEN and CDR2 SYDVKM come from the germline V gene. The CDR3 spans 15 residues. The DNA of the CDR3 is TGTGCCAGCCGCTTTGGAGGGGGTGAAGTGGACGAGCAGTACTTC. Its protein product is CASRFGGGEVDEQYF.

This clone was seen a handful of times. The chain uses TRBV28 and TRBJ2-2; tentatively, D is TRBD2 (7 bases). Germline V gene data show CDR1 as MDHEN and CDR2 as SYDVKM. V shed 7 bases and J shed 1 base, with 19 bases lying between them. The CDR3 sequence is 17 residues long. CDR3 DNA sequence: TGTGCCAGCACTGCACCCGGGGGGCGCCGGAACACCGGGGAGCTGTTTTTT. Amino acids: CASTAPGGRRNTGELFF.

V usage is TRBV2 and J usage is TRBJ2-5; D is possibly TRBD1 (6 bases). Trimming took off 10 bases at V and 0 bases at J, with 9 bases between the two ends. The CDR3 runs to 12 residues. Germline CDR1 SNHLY, CDR2 FYNNEI. The CDR3 sequence: CATNRDQETQYF. CDR3 DNA sequence: TGTGCCACCAACAGGGACCAAGAGACCCAGTACTTC.

The gene calls are TRBV27 and TRBJ2-7; unclear D gene. V lost 3 bases, J lost 2 bases, and 11 bases lay in between. The V gene's germline CDR1 is MNHEY and CDR2 SMNVEV (reference sequence). The CDR3 contains 14 residues. The DNA for the CDR3 is TGTGCCAGCAGTTTTGCGCCAGAACCCTACGAGCAGTACTTC. It is translated as CASSFAPEPYEQYF.

The rearrangement links TRBV6-5 to TRBJ2-7; a weak D match, TRBD1 (5 bases). The CDR3 length is 14 residues. From germline, CDR1 is MNHEY and CDR2 SVGAGI. V dropped 2 bases and J dropped 0 bases, with 8 bases sitting between them. DNA of the CDR3: TGTGCCAGCAGTTACGGGGCGATCTCCTACGAGCAGTACTTC. This encodes CASSYGAISYEQYF.

The chain joins TRBV9 to TRBJ1-3; D unresolved. Trimming took 0 bases from V and 6 from J, leaving 7 bases between them. CDR1 and CDR2 from the germline V gene are SGDLS and YYNGEE. The CDR3 has 13 residues. The CDR3 reads CASSVGLENTIYF. CDR3 coding DNA: TGTGCCAGCAGCGTAGGACTGGAAAACACCATATATTTT.

V is TRBV29-1 and J is TRBJ2-7, with 10 bases fitting TRBD1. Trimming took 0 bases from V and 1 from J; bases not matched to a gene: 9. There are 17 residues in the CDR3. Germline V gene lookup returns CDR1 SQVTM and CDR2 ANQGSEA. The CDR3 nucleotides are TGCAGCGTTGAAGATCCAGGGACAGGGGATTCATCCTACGAGCAGTACTTC. It encodes CSVEDPGTGDSSYEQYF.